The entry below describes one T cell receptor (beta chain). Its antigen is unknown. Time point noted: 266 days after commencement of treatment, after nivolumab therapy. Treatment here: AdE1-LMPpoly-expanded autologous EBV-specific T-cell therapy followed by anti-PD-1 nivolumab. Measured with immunoSEQ multiplex PCR; TCRdb has only the in-frame clones, and not every one. The profile shows fewer than 25,000 clones, about 86% of them singletons. These data belong to a study of EBV T-cell therapy then PD-1 blockade in nasopharyngeal carcinoma. CDR3 size: 12 residues. The germline gives CDR1 SGHRS, CDR2 YFSETQ. V was cut by 4 bases and J by 8 bases, with 12 bases left in between.

This specimen consisted of CD8+ T cells from blood, obtained around day 260 from a patient whose treatment included autologous EBV-specific T cells and nivolumab. This TCR came from a middle-aged man with nasopharyngeal carcinoma. This chain uses TRBV5-1 with TRBJ1-1, with D tentatively TRBD1 (6 bases). In DNA form, the CDR3 reads TGCGCCAGCAGCCCGGGGGCCCGGGAAGCTTTCTTT. Protein sequence: CASSPGAREAFF.